This section outlines one T cell receptor (beta chain) sequence together with its context. The antigen this receptor binds is unknown. Base qualities are missing; no much larger clone stands one base away. The sample belongs to a study of cytomegalovirus exposure and HLA in healthy donors (dated 2017 in TCRdb). Looking at the study overall: According to an earlier analysis of 550 to 750 of the donors, 150 million to 200 million T cells yielded 120 million or so unique TCR beta sequences and 276 Gb of sequence data. The study profiled the T cell repertoires of 666 subjects by immunosequencing and related them to cytomegalovirus serostatus. Because of strong linkage in the cohort, roughly five DR-DQ haplotypes were treated as single units for association and clustering. All discovery cohort repertoires had been generated using a single sequencing platform. In a later analysis, previously published TCR beta repertoires from roughly 710 donors were re-analyzed and high-resolution HLA genotyping was added so that TCR occurrence patterns could be studied. Typing coverage varied by locus: about 620-640 donors for A, B, C, DRB1 and DQB1; roughly 500 for DQA1; nearly 610 for DPA1; approximately 470 for DPB1. Donor age, sex, ethnicity and CMV serostatus were compiled alongside the repertoire data. The study combined high-throughput TCR immunosequencing, statistical association of individual TCRs with disease status, and machine learning to predict cytomegalovirus infection status. Among around 400 genotyped donors of the cohort, an average of around 250,000 unique TCR beta nucleotide sequences was sequenced per donor, of which about 18% were non-productive. Rather than using new phenotypic data, the later analysis identified candidate immune exposures from TCR beta sequences and from how often those sequences occurred across donors. Genome-wide SNP genotypes for about 65% of the 666 donors were used in a later genetic analysis, which treated that subset as a discovery cohort. To decide whether each TCR beta V gene segment behaved as functional or pseudogenic, an earlier analysis of some 580 of the donors relied on high-throughput TCR beta sequencing. An early release covering around 630 HLA-typed donors comprised about 300 gigabases of sequencing data and 85 million to 100 million unique TCR sequences. Of the roughly 400 genotyped donors, approximately 81% were placed in the genetic ancestry cluster associated with self-reported Caucasian donors. The study was designed to test whether signatures of past pathogen exposure could be identified by cataloging public T cell receptors. HLA typing included class I and class II loci at four-digit resolution. Besides the first cohort of 550 to 750 subjects, a separate validation cohort made up of roughly 120 different subjects was used. Here is what the overall study found, with its caveats: A further reported finding was that TCR beta sequences accurately predicted the HLA-A and HLA-B alleles for most subjects in the first cohort. In a later analysis, TCR association rates were found to vary across HLA loci, with the most associated TCRs seen for DRB1 alleles and the fewest for HLA-C alleles. Presence/absence analyses assumed roughly uniform sequencing depth across donors, an assumption that may not hold. Immune exposure information for the cohort was limited to CMV serostatus. The authors suggested that the approach could potentially be extended to other disease states and immunological phenotypes. Most CMV-associated TCR beta chains appeared to be HLA-restricted in a later analysis, and the HLA associations seemed to be driven largely by CMV exposure. Strong co-occurrence of HLA alleles, especially DR and DQ, made assigning TCR associations to individual alleles difficult. A later genetic analysis associated a missense DCLRE1C variant with V-gene and J-gene trimming of TCR beta chains, and an independent cohort replicated the association. In a later analysis, HLA-associated TCR beta chains showed more clonal expansion and lower generation probabilities than non-associated chains that were equally common. Three of the identified cytomegalovirus-associated TCR beta chains were confirmed in vitro to be specific for cytomegalovirus antigens. Only TCR beta chains were sequenced in this cohort, and the absence of alpha or paired-chain data limited detectable features. The study gave a list of 150 to 200 TCR beta chains associated with cytomegalovirus. Compared with the 666-donor mean, donors in an Asian-associated ancestry cluster had fewer N-insertions in productive TCRs, according to a later genetic analysis. HLA typing was unavailable for some donors at each locus, so association tests used only the typed subset. Because counts were too low, seventeen rarely observed V segments, including chromosome 9 orphons, were left out of the earlier analysis of over 550 of the donors. The classifier was reported to diagnose cytomegalovirus status with high specificity and sensitivity in both the original cohort and the validation cohort. According to a later analysis, parvovirus B19, influenza, CMV and Epstein-Barr virus appeared linked to several top co-occurrence clusters. A cluster of highly shared sequence variants was judged likely to be a technical artifact of the sequencing pipeline. Correlated functional status among segregating V segments might be attributable to linkage disequilibrium, but an unknown experimental factor could not be ruled out. In an earlier analysis of several hundred of the donors, most TCR beta V segments were observed in productive rearrangements about 87% or about 30% of the time, broadly matching IMGT annotations. A later analysis associated about 18,000 TCR beta sequences with specific HLA alleles at a false discovery rate of 0.05. Most TCR sequences were observed very rarely across donors, whereas some public TCRs were present in many individuals.

The library was produced with the immunoSEQ multiplex PCR assay. A mixture of 60 forward primers for TCR Vbeta segments and 13 reverse primers for TCR Jbeta segments was used in the multiplex PCR. The CDR3 region of rearranged TCR beta genes was amplified from genomic DNA with a multiplex PCR assay. The amplified TCR beta libraries were sequenced on the Illumina HiSeq System as 87-base-pair reads. Regarding the original processing steps: In a later analysis, some 80 million unique TCR beta chains were counted across the approximately 640 repertoires, and approximately 9.9 million of these chains were shared by at least two donors. To remove PCR and sequencing errors, raw reads were error-corrected and collapsed into unique sequences using a nearest-neighbor algorithm that merged closely related sequences. Alignment of CDR3 sequences to IMGT reference sequences was used to assign V, D and J gene segments. For a sequence to be retained, at least a six-nucleotide match to both a V gene segment and a J gene segment was required. Rearrangements were classified as productive when the CDR3 lacked stop codons and remained in frame with V and J, and all other rearrangements were classified as non-productive. CDR3 was defined according to IMGT convention as the region running from the second conserved V-encoded cysteine to the conserved J-encoded phenylalanine. In an earlier analysis of approximately 500 of the donors, sequences lacking an unambiguous match to a single V gene segment were excluded. An earlier analysis of 450 to 650 of the donors called V segments functional above 56.7% productive rearrangements and segregating when the between-donor standard deviation exceeded 5%. A statistical classification framework was built to diagnose cytomegalovirus status from the catalog of TCR beta chain sequences. V and J gene assignment, in a later analysis, came from comparing TCR nucleotide sequences with IMGT/GENE-DB human TR gene sequences. In a later analysis, CDR3 sequences and most-parsimonious VDJ recombination scenarios were assigned using the TCRdist pipeline. In a later analysis, each TCR beta chain was defined by its CDR3 amino acid sequence together with its V-gene family, and reads without a unique V-gene family were excluded. A later analysis removed 500 to 650 highly shared, low-generation-probability nucleotide sequences to deal with suspected cross-contamination and a sequencing artifact. A later analysis calculated a clonal expansion index for each public chain from normalized within-repertoire ranks of inferred template counts. In a later analysis, generation probabilities were computed with a VDJ recombination model fitted to out-of-frame rearrangements, and the resulting probabilities were checked against IGoR. A later analysis scored TCR-TCR, TCR-HLA and TCR-CMV co-occurrence with hypergeometric tests, applying a repertoire-size bias correction to TCR pairs. False discovery rates were estimated in a later analysis by permuting HLA or CMV assignments 20 times. In a later analysis, co-occurring TCRs were grouped using DBSCAN, with TCRdist sequence similarity added in when clustering inside HLA-allele-positive subsets. For co-occurrence clustering, repertoires with fewer than 30,000 or more than 120,000 public chains were excluded, along with five repertoires with anomalous nucleotide sharing. What TCRdb holds here is the immuneACCESS table cut down to in-frame rearrangements. Part of the clones is not present; checked against another copy, under half of the missing clones reflect an unresolved V gene, and the others are unexplained. From that table come the V and J calls and clone size; the DNA was used to work out D and trimming. This sample holds 100,000 to 150,000 clones; about 70% were observed only once. The ten biggest clones cover less than 15% of the sample.

In total, 666 healthy bone marrow donors made up the cohort. All cohort members were sampled while nominally healthy, although unrecorded immune exposures were likely present. The donor tested CMV seropositive, placing the donor among the 289 seropositive members of the cohort. Every donor gave a peripheral blood sample, and the peripheral blood mononuclear cells from that sample were used for TCR beta sequencing. The Qiagen DNeasy Blood Extraction Kit was used to extract genomic DNA from the blood cell samples. The specimen sequenced was PBMCs. The TCR sequence derives from a woman aged 60 to 75 in good health and CMV-seropositive.

The CDR3 here reads CASSLFGGTLSGANVLTF. The DNA reads TGTGCCAGCAGCTTGTTTGGGGGCACCCTCTCTGGGGCCAACGTCCTGACTTTC. The chain employs TRBV5-4 and TRBJ2-6; tentative D gene TRBD1, with 6 bases matching. Per the germline V gene (reference sequence), SGHNT is the CDR1 and YYREEE is the CDR2. Trimming removed 1 base from V and 0 bases from J, leaving 14 bases between the germline ends. The CDR3 contains 18 residues, cysteine and phenylalanine counted. The read is trimmed to its CDR3 DNA, 54 bases read in frame from base 1.